The 15 T cell receptor beta chains in this list originate from one sample, sequenced in a study of neurological immune-mediated disorders. From the 5' RACE reads, TCRdb called clonotypes with MiXCR, one entry per CDR3 protein. The sample has under 35,000 distinct CDR3 sequences, approximately 20% seen once. The sequencing sample was made of CD4+ T cells from blood. The receptors come from a man in his forties or fifties with HTLV-1-associated myelopathy (HAM/TSP).

In this sample, this clonotype turned up many times. The chain couples TRBV29-1 to TRBJ2-7, with D tentatively TRBD1 (5 bases). Trimming shortened V by 2 bases and J by 8 bases, and 16 bases separated the two germline ends. The CDR3 has 13 amino acids. Germline V gives CDR1 SQVTM, CDR2 ANQGSEA. The CDR3 region is CSVERDSTKKQYF. CDR3 nucleotides: TGCAGCGTTGAACGAGACAGTACTAAAAAGCAGTACTTC.

By proportion, this clonotype is hyperexpanded. The CDR3, as DNA: TGTGCCAGCAGTCAAACAGGGGTCGAGCAGTACTTC. Its protein product is CASSQTGVEQYF. This chain uses TRBV7-2 with TRBJ2-7; 7 nucleotides line up with TRBD1. V lost 6 bases, J lost 6 bases, and 5 bases stayed unmatched. Germline V gene sequence: CDR1 SGHTA, CDR2 FQGNSA. The CDR3 is 12 residues long. The whole variable domain, filled in from reference TRBV7-2 and TRBJ2-7, reads GAGVSQSPSNKVTEKGKDVELRCDPISGHTALYWYRQSLGQGLEFLIYFQGNSAPDKSGLPSDRFSAERTGGSVSTLTIQRTQQEDSAVYLCASSQTGVEQYFGPGTRLTVT.

This clonotype is deemed medium-sized. The CDR3 is CASRTRGAENIQYF. The CDR3 DNA follows: TGTGCCAGCAGAACCCGGGGGGCCGAAAACATTCAGTACTTC. The rearrangement joins TRBV6-5 to TRBJ2-4; D possibly corresponds to TRBD2 (7 bases). Germline V gene data show CDR1 as MNHEY and CDR2 as SVGAGI. Between the trimmed V and J ends, which lost 6 bases and 5 bases, there was a span of 14 bases. The CDR3 contains 14 residues.

This chain uses TRBV18 with TRBJ2-7; possibly TRBD2 for D (6 bases). V dropped 3 bases and J dropped 5 bases, with 11 bases sitting between them. The CDR3 runs 13 residues. Germline values: CDR1 KGHSH, CDR2 LQKENI. CDR3 nucleotide sequence: TGTGCCAGCTCACCTGCGGGGCTCCACGAGCAGTACTTC. It codes for CASSPAGLHEQYF. Together with reference TRBV18 and TRBJ2-7, the CDR3 gives the full variable domain: NAGVMQNPRHLVRRRGQEARLRCSPMKGHSHVYWYRQLPEEGLKFMVYLQKENIIDESGMPKERFSAEFPKEGPSILRIQQVVRGDSAAYFCASSPAGLHEQYFGPGTRLTVT.

This clonotype was seen many times. The CDR3 here is CASSSPRPRGTEAFF. The CDR3 coding sequence is TGTGCCAGCAGTTCCCCCCGGCCCCGAGGGACTGAAGCTTTCTTT. This rearrangement joins TRBV13 to TRBJ1-1; D is undetermined. The germline V gene encodes CDR1 PRHDT and CDR2 FYEKMQ (reference sequence). V was trimmed by 6 bases and J by 5 bases, leaving 19 bases between them. The CDR3 runs 15 residues.

This clonotype was found many times. The V gene is TRBV12-3 or TRBV12-4, the J gene TRBJ1-1, with a tentative D call TRBD1 (6 bases). V was pared by 5 bases and J by 2 bases, with 18 bases between. CDR3 length: 16 amino acids. CDR3 sequence: CASSLQGRGLNTEAFF. CDR3 coding DNA: TGTGCCAGCAGTCTACAGGGTCGAGGCTTAAACACTGAAGCTTTCTTT.

This clonotype was picked up many times. The chain joins TRBV20-1 to TRBJ1-1, with D possibly matching TRBD1 (5 bases). The germline V gene encodes CDR1 DFQATT and CDR2 SNEGSKA (reference sequence). The CDR3 loop spans 16 amino acids. The V end was cut by 0 bases, the J end by 0 bases, with 14 bases between. In DNA form, the CDR3 reads TGCAGTGCTAGAGATCCGGGGGGACGGATGAACACTGAAGCTTTCTTT. Translation: CSARDPGGRMNTEAFF.

This clonotype showed up many times. The rearrangement uses TRBV7-2 and TRBJ2-5, with 7 bases lining up with TRBD2. The CDR3 is made up of 16 amino acids. The junction had 9 bases not matched to a gene; V was cut back by 0 bases and J by 5 bases. Per germline, CDR1 SGHTA and CDR2 FQGNSA. The CDR3 coding sequence is TGTGCCAGCAGCTTAGCGACTGGGGGGGGAGCGGAGACCCAGTACTTC. Its translation is CASSLATGGGAETQYF.

This clonotype was seen ten or more times. The chain links TRBV9 to TRBJ1-1; perhaps TRBD1 as D (6 bases). Trimming left V 4 bases short and J 0 bases short, with 13 bases between. The CDR3 spans 15 residues. From germline, CDR1 is SGDLS and CDR2 YYNGEE. The DNA of the CDR3 is TGTGCCAGCAGCCCCCAGACAGGAATGAACACTGAAGCTTTCTTT. Amino acid sequence: CASSPQTGMNTEAFF. The variable domain in full, with the rest retrieved from reference TRBV9 and TRBJ1-1, is DSGVTQTPKHLITATGQRVTLRCSPRSGDLSVYWYQQSLDQGLQFLIQYYNGEERAKGNILERFSAQQFPDLHSELNLSSLELGDSALYFCASSPQTGMNTEAFFGQGTRLTVV.

This clonotype occurred many times. The rearrangement joins TRBV15 to TRBJ2-5; possibly TRBD1 for D (7 bases). Looked up from germline, CDR1 is LNHNV and CDR2 is YYDKDF (reference sequence). Trimming removed 1 base at V and 5 bases at J, with 32 bases between. The CDR3 has 21 amino acids. The CDR3 region is CATSRGPGQGGGPAGLETQYF. Here the CDR3 DNA reads TGTGCCACCAGCAGAGGACCTGGTCAGGGGGGTGGTCCGGCGGGCCTCGAGACCCAGTACTTC.

This clonotype was seen ten or more times. J is TRBJ1-1 and V is TRBV10-3; no clear D. This CDR3 has 14 residues. Between the trimmed V and J ends, which lost 10 bases and 4 bases, there was a span of 19 bases. Germline CDR1 ENHRY, CDR2 SYGVKD. The CDR3 here is CASRALMGGTEAFF. CDR3 sequence (DNA): TGTGCCAGTAGGGCCCTCATGGGCGGCACTGAAGCTTTCTTT.

The V gene is TRBV10-2, the J gene TRBJ1-3, with 7 bases matching TRBD1. CDR1 and CDR2 from the germline V gene are WSHSY and SAAADI. The junction had 11 bases not matched to a gene; V was cut back by 3 bases and J by 6 bases. CDR3 size: 16 residues. In DNA form, the CDR3 reads TGCGCCAGCAGTGAATGGGCAGGGGGAACCCAAAACACCATATATTTT. Its translation is CASSEWAGGTQNTIYF.

This clonotype showed up many times. The chain carries TRBV20-1 and TRBJ2-2; possibly TRBD2 for D (6 bases). Germline V gives CDR1 DFQATT, CDR2 SNEGSKA (reference sequence). V was cut by 5 bases and J by 0 bases, with 16 bases left in between. The CDR3 length is 16 residues. As DNA, the CDR3 is TGCAGTGCTCTTGACGGGGGACGGGCGAACACCGGGGAGCTGTTTTTT. Translating gives CSALDGGRANTGELFF.

This clonotype was counted at least ten times. The chain couples TRBV27 to TRBJ1-2; D remains unclear. The CDR3 sequence is 12 residues long. V was pared by 5 bases and J by 3 bases, with 7 bases between. The germline CDR1 and CDR2 sequences are MNHEY and SMNVEV (reference sequence). In DNA, the CDR3 is TGTGCCAGCAGTACCCGAGACTATGGCTACACCTTC. Its translation is CASSTRDYGYTF.

This clonotype was detected many times. The chain links TRBV20-1 to TRBJ2-3, with 13 nucleotides matching TRBD2. This CDR3 has 16 amino acids. V shed 2 bases and J 3 bases; nucleotides not matched to a gene: 5. Germline CDR1 and CDR2: DFQATT and SNEGSKA (reference sequence). The DNA of the CDR3 is TGCAGTGCTAGATCGACTAGCGGGGGGCGGACAGATACGCAGTATTTT. As protein: CSARSTSGGRTDTQYF.